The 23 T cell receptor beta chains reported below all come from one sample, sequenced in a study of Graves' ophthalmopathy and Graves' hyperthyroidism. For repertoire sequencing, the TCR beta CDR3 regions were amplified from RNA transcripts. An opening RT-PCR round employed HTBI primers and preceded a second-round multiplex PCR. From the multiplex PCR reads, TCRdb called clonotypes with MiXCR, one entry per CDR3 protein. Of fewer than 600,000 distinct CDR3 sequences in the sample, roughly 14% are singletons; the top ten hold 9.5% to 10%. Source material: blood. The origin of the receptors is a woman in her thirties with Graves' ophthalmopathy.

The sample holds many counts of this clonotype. This CDR3 is CASSLGIRVSPLHF. The CDR3 bases are TGTGCCAGCAGTTTAGGAATAAGGGTGTCACCCCTCCACTTT. V gene TRBV12-3 or TRBV12-4 combines with J gene TRBJ1-6; D uncertain. CDR3 length equals 14 residues. Trimming stripped 1 base from V and 10 bases from J, with 11 bases between.

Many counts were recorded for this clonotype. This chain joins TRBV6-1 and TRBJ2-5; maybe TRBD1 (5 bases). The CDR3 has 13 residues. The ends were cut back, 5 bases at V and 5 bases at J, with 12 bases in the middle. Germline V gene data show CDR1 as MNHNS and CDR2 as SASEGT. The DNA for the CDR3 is TGTGCCAGCAGTCTAATACCAGGGGAGACCCAGTACTTC. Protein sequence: CASSLIPGETQYF.

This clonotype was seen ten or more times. CDR3 sequence: CASSQAGQGRRGTEAFF. CDR3 coding DNA: TGCGCCAGCAGCCAAGCGGGACAGGGGCGTAGAGGCACTGAAGCTTTCTTT. V and J are TRBV4-1 and TRBJ1-1, with 10 bases fitting TRBD1. Germline V gene sequence: CDR1 MGHRA, CDR2 YSYEKL. V lost 1 base to trimming and J lost 4 bases; unmatched junction nucleotides: 9. This CDR3 is built from 17 residues.

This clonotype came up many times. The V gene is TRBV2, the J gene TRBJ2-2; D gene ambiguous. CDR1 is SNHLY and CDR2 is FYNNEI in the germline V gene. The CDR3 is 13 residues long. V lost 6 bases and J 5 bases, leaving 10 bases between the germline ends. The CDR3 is CASRDDGTGELFF. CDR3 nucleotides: TGTGCCAGCAGAGATGACGGGACCGGGGAGCTGTTTTTT.

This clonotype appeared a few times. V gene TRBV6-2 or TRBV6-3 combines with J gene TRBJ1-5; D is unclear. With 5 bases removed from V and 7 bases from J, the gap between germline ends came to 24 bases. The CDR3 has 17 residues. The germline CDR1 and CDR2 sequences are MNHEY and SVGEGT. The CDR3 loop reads CASSPSPVTGLGQPQHF. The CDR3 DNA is TGTGCCAGCAGTCCCTCCCCGGTGACGGGCCTAGGCCAGCCCCAGCATTTT.

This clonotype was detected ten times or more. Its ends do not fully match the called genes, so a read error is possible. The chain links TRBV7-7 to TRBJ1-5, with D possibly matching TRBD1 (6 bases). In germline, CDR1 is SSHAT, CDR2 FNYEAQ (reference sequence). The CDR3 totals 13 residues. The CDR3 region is CASSPGAGRPQHF. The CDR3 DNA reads TGTGCTAGCAGCCCAGGGGCGGGGAGGCCCCAGCATTTT.

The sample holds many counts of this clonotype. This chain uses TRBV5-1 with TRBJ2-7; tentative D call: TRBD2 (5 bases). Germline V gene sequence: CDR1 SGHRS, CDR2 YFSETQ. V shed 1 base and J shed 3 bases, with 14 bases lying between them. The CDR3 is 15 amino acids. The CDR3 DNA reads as TGCGCCAGCAGCTTGTCGCCGGGGTTAGACTACGAGCAGTACTTC. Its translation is CASSLSPGLDYEQYF.

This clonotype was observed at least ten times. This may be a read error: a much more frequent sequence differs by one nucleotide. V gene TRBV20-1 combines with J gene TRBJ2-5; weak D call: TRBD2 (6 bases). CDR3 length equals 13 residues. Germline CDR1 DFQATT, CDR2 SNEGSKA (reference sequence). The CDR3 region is CSAPRDGEETKYF. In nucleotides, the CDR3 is TGCAGTGCTCCGCGGGACGGTGAAGAGACCAAGTACTTC.

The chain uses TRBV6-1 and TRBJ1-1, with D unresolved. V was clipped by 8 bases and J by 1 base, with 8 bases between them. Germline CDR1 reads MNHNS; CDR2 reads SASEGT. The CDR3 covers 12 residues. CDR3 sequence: CASGRKNTEAFF. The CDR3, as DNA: TGTGCCAGCGGCAGGAAGAACACTGAAGCTTTCTTT.

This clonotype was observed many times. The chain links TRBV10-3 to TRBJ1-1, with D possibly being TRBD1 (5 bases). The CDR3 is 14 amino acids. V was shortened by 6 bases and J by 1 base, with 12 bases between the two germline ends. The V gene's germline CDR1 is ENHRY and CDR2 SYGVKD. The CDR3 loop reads CAISRLGQNTEAFF. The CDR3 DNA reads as TGTGCCATCAGCAGACTCGGACAGAACACTGAAGCTTTCTTT.

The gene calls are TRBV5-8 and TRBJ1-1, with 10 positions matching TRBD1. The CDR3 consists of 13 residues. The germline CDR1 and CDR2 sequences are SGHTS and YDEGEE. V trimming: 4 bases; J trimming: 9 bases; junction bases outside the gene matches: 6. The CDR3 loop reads CASSPGQGTQAFF. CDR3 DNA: TGTGCCAGCAGCCCGGGACAGGGGACTCAAGCTTTCTTT. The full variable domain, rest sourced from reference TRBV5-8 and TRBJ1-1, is EAGVTQSPTHLIKTRGQQATLRCSPISGHTSVYWYQQALGLGLQFLLWYDEGEERNRGNFPPRFSGRQFPNYSSELNVNALELEDSALYLCASSPGQGTQAFFGQGTRLTVV.

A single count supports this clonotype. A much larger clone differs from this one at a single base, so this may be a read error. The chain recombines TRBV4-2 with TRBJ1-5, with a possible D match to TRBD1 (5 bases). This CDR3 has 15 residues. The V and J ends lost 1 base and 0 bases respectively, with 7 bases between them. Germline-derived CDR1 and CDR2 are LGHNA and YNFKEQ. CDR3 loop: CASSQGTNSNQPQHF. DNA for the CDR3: TGTGCCAGCAGCCAAGGGACAAATAGCAATCAGCCCCAGCATTTT.

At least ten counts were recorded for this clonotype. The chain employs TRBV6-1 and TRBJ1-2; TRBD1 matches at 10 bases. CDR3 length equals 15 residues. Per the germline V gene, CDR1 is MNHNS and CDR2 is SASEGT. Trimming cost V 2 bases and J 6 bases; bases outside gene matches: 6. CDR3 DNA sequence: TGTGCCAGCAGTGAAATGGGACAGGGGACCGATGGCTACACCTTC. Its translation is CASSEMGQGTDGYTF.

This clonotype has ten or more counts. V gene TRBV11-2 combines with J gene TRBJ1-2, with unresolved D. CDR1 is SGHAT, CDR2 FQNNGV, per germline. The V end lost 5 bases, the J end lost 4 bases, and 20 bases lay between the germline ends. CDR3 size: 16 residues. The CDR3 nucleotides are TGTGCCAGCAGCCCAGTGGAGGGCGGCAAGGGCTATGGCTACACCTTC. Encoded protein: CASSPVEGGKGYGYTF.

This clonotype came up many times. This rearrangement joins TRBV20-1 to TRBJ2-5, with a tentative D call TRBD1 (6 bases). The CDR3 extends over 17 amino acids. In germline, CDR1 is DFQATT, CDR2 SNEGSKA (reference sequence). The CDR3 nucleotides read TGCAGCGGGGCCGAGACAGGAGCCATATTGATCCAAGAGACCCAGTACTTC. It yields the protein CSGAETGAILIQETQYF.

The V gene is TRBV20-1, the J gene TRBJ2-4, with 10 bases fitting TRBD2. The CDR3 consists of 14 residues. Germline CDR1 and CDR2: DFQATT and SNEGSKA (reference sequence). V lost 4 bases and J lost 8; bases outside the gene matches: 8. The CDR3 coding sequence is TGCAGTGCTATAAGCGGGAGGGCCGCGGACATTCAGTACTTC. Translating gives CSAISGRAADIQYF.

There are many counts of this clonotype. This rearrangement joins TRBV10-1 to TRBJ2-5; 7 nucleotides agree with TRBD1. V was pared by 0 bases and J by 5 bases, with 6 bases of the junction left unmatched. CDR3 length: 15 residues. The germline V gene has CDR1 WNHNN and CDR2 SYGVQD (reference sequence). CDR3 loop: CASSESRGLGETQYF. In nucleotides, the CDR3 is TGCGCCAGCAGTGAGTCGAGGGGGCTGGGGGAGACCCAGTACTTC.

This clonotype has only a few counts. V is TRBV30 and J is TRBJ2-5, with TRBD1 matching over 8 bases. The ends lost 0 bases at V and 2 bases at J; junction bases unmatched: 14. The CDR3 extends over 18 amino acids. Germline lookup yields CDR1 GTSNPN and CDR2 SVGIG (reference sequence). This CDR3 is CAWSVRIGSRGRQETQYF. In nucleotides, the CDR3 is TGTGCCTGGAGTGTAAGGATAGGGAGCAGGGGGCGGCAAGAGACCCAGTACTTC.

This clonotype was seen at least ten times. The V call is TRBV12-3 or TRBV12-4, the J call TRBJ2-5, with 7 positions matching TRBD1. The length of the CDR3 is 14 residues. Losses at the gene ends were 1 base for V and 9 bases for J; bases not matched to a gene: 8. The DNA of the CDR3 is TGTGCCAGCAGTTTAGGGACAGGACCGTCGCCCCAGTACTTC. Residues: CASSLGTGPSPQYF.

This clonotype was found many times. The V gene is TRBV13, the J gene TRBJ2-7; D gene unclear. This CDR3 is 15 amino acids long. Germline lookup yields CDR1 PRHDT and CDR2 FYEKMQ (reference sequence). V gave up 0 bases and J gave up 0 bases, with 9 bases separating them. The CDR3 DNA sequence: TGTGCCAGCAGCTTAGGCCGTGGGAACTCCTACGAGCAGTACTTC. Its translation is CASSLGRGNSYEQYF.

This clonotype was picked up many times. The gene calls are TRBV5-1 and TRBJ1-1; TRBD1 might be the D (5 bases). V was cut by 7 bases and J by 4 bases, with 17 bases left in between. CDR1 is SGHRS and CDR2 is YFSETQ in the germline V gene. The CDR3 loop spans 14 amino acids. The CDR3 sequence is CASGGQGRATEAFF. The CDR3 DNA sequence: TGCGCCAGCGGAGGTCAGGGCCGCGCCACTGAAGCTTTCTTT. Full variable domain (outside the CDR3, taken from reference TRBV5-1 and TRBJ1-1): KAGVTQTPRYLIKTRGQQVTLSCSPISGHRSVSWYQQTPGQGLQFLFEYFSETQRNKGNFPGRFSGRQFSNSRSEMNVSTLELGDSALYLCASGGQGRATEAFFGQGTRLTVV.

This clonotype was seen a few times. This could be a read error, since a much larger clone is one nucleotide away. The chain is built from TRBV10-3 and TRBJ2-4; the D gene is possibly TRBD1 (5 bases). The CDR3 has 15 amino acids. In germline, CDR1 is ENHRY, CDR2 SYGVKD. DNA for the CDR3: TGTGCCATCAGTGAGGTTAGGGGAACCAAAAACATTAAGTACTTC. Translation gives CAISEVRGTKNIKYF.

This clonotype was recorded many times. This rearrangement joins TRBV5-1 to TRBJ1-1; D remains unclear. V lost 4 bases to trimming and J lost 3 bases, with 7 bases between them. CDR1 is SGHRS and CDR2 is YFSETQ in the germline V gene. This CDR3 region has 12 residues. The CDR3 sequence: CASSPPDTEAFF. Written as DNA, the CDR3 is TGCGCCAGCAGCCCCCCGGACACTGAAGCTTTCTTT.